The rows below give T cell receptor beta chains drawn from one sample of a study of T cells in Graves' hyperthyroidism and ophthalmopathy. Using its own MiXCR run on the multiplex PCR reads, TCRdb lists one record per CDR3 protein. The data contain around 530,000 distinct CDR3 sequences, over 15% of them singletons. Sequences were obtained from blood. Source of these receptors: a woman in her late teens or twenties with Graves' ophthalmopathy. Both conserved end residues are part of each CDR3. A D gene is named only where the DNA matches it firmly. Clone size is not always given. Where it is, it says once, few, many or a class for expanded clones.

>TRBD2|TRBV7-9|many|TRBJ2-3
TGTGCCAGCAGCAAACAAGGACTAGCGGGGGTAGATACGCAGTATTTT
CASSKQGLAGVDTQYF
>TRBD1|TRBV3-1|many|TRBJ2-5
TGTGCCAGCAGCCGACAGGGTGGGAAGACCCAGTACTTC
CASSRQGGKTQYF
>TRBD1|TRBV7-9|few|TRBJ2-7
TGTGCCAGCAGCGTTAGTGGACAGGGGATAAGCGAGCAGTACTTC
CASSVSGQGISEQYF
>-|TRBV2|few|TRBJ2-2
TGTGCCAGCAGTGACGAGATAACCGGGGAGCTGTTTTTT
CASSDEITGELFF
>-|TRBV30|many|TRBJ2-3
TGTGCCTGGAGTGTACTAGTGTTCAGGCCAGATACGCAGTATTTT
CAWSVLVFRPDTQYF
>-|TRBV6-1|-|TRBJ2-3
TGTGCCAGCAACGAAGCAGGACTCCCCACAGATACGCAGTATTTT
CASNEAGLPTDTQYF
>-|TRBV13|few|TRBJ2-2
TGTGCCAGCAGCTTATGGTCAGGGACCGGGGAGCTGTTTTTT
CASSLWSGTGELFF
>-|TRBV29-1|few|TRBJ2-3
TGCAGCGTTGAAGTCAGCACAGATACGCAGTATTTT
CSVEVSTDTQYF
>-|TRBV5-4|few|TRBJ1-2
TGTGCCAGCAGCTTGCGGACAGACCGTGGCTACACCTTC
CASSLRTDRGYTF
>-|TRBV20-1|many|TRBJ2-5
TGCAGTGACAGGGTGGGAGAGACCCAGTACTTC
CSDRVGETQYF
>TRBD1|TRBV12-3/TRBV12-4|many|TRBJ2-4
TGTGCCAGCAGTTCCGGGACAGGGGTAGACATTCAGTACTTC
CASSSGTGVDIQYF
>-|TRBV3-1|many|TRBJ1-2
TGTGCCAGCAGCCAACAGGGGTCCTATGGCTACACCTTC
CASSQQGSYGYTF
>-|TRBV5-1|many|TRBJ2-1
TGCGCCAGCAGCTTCCAGGGGGGGGCCTACAATGAGCAGTTCTTC
CASSFQGGAYNEQFF
>-|TRBV5-1|many|TRBJ1-1
TGCGCCAGCAGCTTGACCCAGGGTACGGGCACTGAAGCTTTCTTT
CASSLTQGTGTEAFF
>TRBD2|TRBV7-9|-|TRBJ2-5
TGTGCCAGCAGCTTAGAGGGCGGGAGGGCCGAGACCCAGTACTTC
CASSLEGGRAETQYF
>TRBD1|TRBV28|many|TRBJ2-7
TGTGCCACCGACCGGGACAGTTCTCCCTACGAGCAGTACTTC
CATDRDSSPYEQYF
>-|TRBV4-1|few|TRBJ2-4
TGCGCCAGCAGCCAACCACTAGCTGACGCCAAAAACATTCAGTACTTC
CASSQPLADAKNIQYF
>-|TRBV27|few|TRBJ1-1
TGTGCCAGCAGAGCGCGGATGAACACTGAAGCTTTCTTT
CASRARMNTEAFF
>TRBD1|TRBV27|-|TRBJ1-6
TGTGCCAGCCGTGGGACAGGGGGCAGCTCACCCCTCCACTTT
CASRGTGGSSPLHF
>TRBD2|TRBV6-1|many|TRBJ2-7
TGTGCCAGCAGTGAATCGAGCGGGATGAGCTCCTACGAGCAGTACTTC
CASSESSGMSSYEQYF
>TRBD1|TRBV30|once|TRBJ1-4
TGTGCCTGGAGTGGCTGGCTAGACGACAGGGGCCCGATTAATGAAAAACTGTTTTTT
CAWSGWLDDRGPINEKLFF
>TRBD1|TRBV28|many|TRBJ1-2
TGTGCCAGCAGTTCACAGGGGGCGCGATATGGCTACACCTTC
CASSSQGARYGYTF
>-|TRBV19|few|TRBJ1-1
TGTGCCAGTAGTATAAGCTTCTCAAGTGAAGCTTTCTTT
CASSISFSSEAFF
>-|TRBV6-1|many|TRBJ2-1
TGTGCCAGCAGACAAATGAAGGAGCAGTTCTTC
CASRQMKEQFF
>-|TRBV6-2/TRBV6-3|many|TRBJ2-7
TGTGCCAGCAGTCCACTAGACAGGACCTTCTCCTACGAGCAGTACTTC
CASSPLDRTFSYEQYF
>-|TRBV5-1|many|TRBJ1-6
TGCGCCAGCAGCTTCATACAGGGTAATTCACCCCTCCACTTT
CASSFIQGNSPLHF
>-|TRBV29-1|few|TRBJ1-1
TGCAGCGTTGTAGAACCACTGATGAACACTGAAGCTTTCTTT
CSVVEPLMNTEAFF
>TRBD2|TRBV27|few|TRBJ2-1
TGTGCCAGCTCGTCTAGCGGGAGGGGTAATGAGCAGTTCTTC
CASSSSGRGNEQFF
>-|TRBV20-1|many|TRBJ2-5
TGCAGTGCTAGAGATAGGTGGGGGGAGACCCAGTACTTC
CSARDRWGETQYF
>TRBD1|TRBV30|many|TRBJ1-1
TGTGCCTGGAGTGTACTCCGGACAGGAAGAAACACTGAAGCTTTCTTT
CAWSVLRTGRNTEAFF
>TRBD1|TRBV25-1|-|TRBJ2-7
TGTGCCAGCAGTGGGTCCGGGACAGGGGGTTTTGTGTACGAGCAGTACTTC
CASSGSGTGGFVYEQYF
>-|TRBV6-6|-|TRBJ1-5
TGTGCCAGCAGTTACTCGAGGGCGGTGAATCAGCCCCAGCATTTT
CASSYSRAVNQPQHF
>TRBD1|TRBV6-1|many|TRBJ1-2
TGTGCCAGCAGTGGGACAGGGGCTGGCTACACCTTC
CASSGTGAGYTF
>TRBD2|TRBV28|many|TRBJ2-3
TGTGCCAGCAGTGCCCCGACTAGCGGGGGGGCAGATACGCAGTATTTT
CASSAPTSGGADTQYF
>-|TRBV6-1|few|TRBJ2-1
TGTGCCAGCAGTGAAGCAGGAGGCAGGGCAAGGGAGCAGTTCTTC
CASSEAGGRAREQFF
>-|TRBV7-2|many|TRBJ2-1
TGTGCCAGCAGCTTAATAAGGGGTGGGAGCTACAATGAGCAGTTCTTC
CASSLIRGGSYNEQFF
>-|TRBV11-2|many|TRBJ2-7
TGTGCCAGCAGCTTAGGCCGAATCTCCTACGAGCAGTACTTC
CASSLGRISYEQYF
>-|TRBV28|-|TRBJ1-3
TGTGCCAGCATGTCTTCTGGAAACACCATATATTTT
CASMSSGNTIYF
>-|TRBV29-1|-|TRBJ2-7
TGCAGCGTTGAGGTTCCGACAGGAGGGGAGCAGTACTTC
CSVEVPTGGEQYF
>TRBD1|TRBV10-1|few|TRBJ1-2
TGCGCCAGCAGTGAGAGCGGGACAGGGAAATATGGCTACACCTTC
CASSESGTGKYGYTF
>TRBD1|TRBV7-3|many|TRBJ2-1
TGTGCCAGCAGCGGAAAAGGGACAGGGGGGATCAATGAGCAGTTCTTC
CASSGKGTGGINEQFF